What follows are 19 T cell receptor beta chains derived from one specimen sequenced in a study of CD8+CD57+ T cells in acquired aplastic anemia (dated by TCRdb to the late 2010s). Sequencing was performed on an Illumina HiSeq 2000. Genomic DNA was used as template for profiling of TCR beta VDJ combinations and CDR3 sequences. TCRdb trimmed public reads at Q25 via fastp, called clones via MiXCR and kept in-frame beta chains. Each entry is one CDR3 protein sequence, shown with its most common DNA and genes. This sample comprises about 160,000 distinct CDR3 sequences, 71% of them detected only once. 45% to 60% of the sample rests with the top ten. The patients picked for sequencing were ones in whom flow cytometry had shown an expansion of CD8+CD57+ cells. The sequencing sample was made of sorted CD4+, CD8+, or CD8+CD57+ T cells (not recorded which) from PBMCs. The receptor set was obtained from a human donor with aplastic anemia.

The gene calls are TRBV2 and TRBJ2-7; 10 bases are a match to TRBD2. Germline-derived CDR1 and CDR2 are SNHLY and FYNNEI. The V segment lost 5 bases and the J segment 2 bases; nucleotides outside the gene matches: 6. This CDR3 region has 15 residues. The CDR3 bases are TGTGCCAGCAGTTTATATAGCGGGAGGACCTACGAGCAGTACTTC. Translated: CASSLYSGRTYEQYF.

This CDR3 reads CSVGAGTGELFF. The CDR3 nucleotides are TGCAGCGTTGGGGCCGGCACCGGGGAGCTGTTTTTT. The chain links TRBV29-1 to TRBJ2-2; D gene unclear. V was trimmed by 4 bases and J by 4 bases, leaving 7 bases between them. The CDR3 covers 12 residues. The germline V gene has CDR1 SQVTM and CDR2 ANQGSEA.

Comments on this clonotype: A junction end diverges from the germline sequence, so it may reflect a read error. The chain combines TRBV7-6 with TRBJ2-5; D might be TRBD1 (5 bases). The length of the CDR3 is 13 residues. The germline V gene encodes CDR1 SGHVS and CDR2 FNYEAQ. The CDR3 region has the DNA TGTGCCAGCAGCTCTATAGGGGAAGACACCCAGTACTTC. Its protein product is CASSSIGEDTQYF.

A word on this clonotype: An end of the junction does not agree with germline; a read error may underlie this. This chain connects TRBV5-1 to TRBJ2-3; 7 bases are a match to TRBD2. This CDR3 region has 16 residues. Per the germline V gene, CDR1 is SGHRS and CDR2 is YFSETQ. The CDR3 bases are TGTGCCAGCAGCACCCAACCGGGACTACTAACAGATACGCAGTATTTT. It translates to CASSTQPGLLTDTQYF.

CDR3 residues: CASSLTADSSYNEQFF. The DNA for the CDR3 is TGTGCCAGCAGCTTAACGGCAGACAGCTCTTACAATGAGCAGTTCTTC. This sequence joins TRBV7-2 and TRBJ2-1; D perhaps matches TRBD1 (5 bases). CDR1 and CDR2 (germline): SGHTA, FQGNSA. Trimming took 2 bases from V and 4 from J, leaving 15 bases between them. The CDR3 covers 16 residues. Full variable domain (rest looked up from reference TRBV7-2 and TRBJ2-1): GAGVSQSPSNKVTEKGKDVELRCDPISGHTALYWYRQSLGQGLEFLIYFQGNSAPDKSGLPSDRFSAERTGGSVSTLTIQRTQQEDSAVYLCASSLTADSSYNEQFFGPGTRLTVL.

The rearrangement links TRBV29-1 to TRBJ1-1; D gene uncertain. The V gene's germline CDR1 is SQVTM and CDR2 ANQGSEA. V was pared by 8 bases and J by 2 bases, with 12 bases between. This CDR3 contains 12 residues. CDR3 sequence: CSSDSDNTEAFF. CDR3 bases: TGCAGCAGTGACTCGGACAACACTGAAGCTTTCTTT. The variable domain in full, with the rest retrieved from reference TRBV29-1 and TRBJ1-1, is SAVISQKPSRDICQRGTSLTIQCQVDSQVTMMFWYRQQPGQSLTLIATANQGSEATYESGFVIDKFPISRPNLTFSTLTVSNMSPEDSSIYLCSSDSDNTEAFFGQGTRLTVV.

This rearrangement joins TRBV24-1 to TRBJ2-1; 7 bases match TRBD1. The germline V gene encodes CDR1 KGHDR and CDR2 SFDVKD. Trimming removed 9 bases from V and 6 bases from J; junction bases left unmatched: 13. The CDR3 sequence is 15 residues long. CDR3 bases: TGTGCCACCGGTGCCTCGACAGGGTGGGTCAATGAGCAGTTCTTC. Its translation is CATGASTGWVNEQFF.

This chain links TRBV7-9 with TRBJ2-7; TRBD1 is a possible D gene (5 bases). V was shortened by 4 bases and J by 4 bases, with 14 bases between the two germline ends. CDR1 and CDR2 from the germline V gene are SEHNR and FQNEAQ (reference sequence). The CDR3 covers 14 residues. The CDR3 sequence is CASSSYSRVYEQYF. The CDR3 DNA follows: TGTGCCAGCAGCTCATACTCCAGGGTTTACGAGCAGTACTTC.

CDR3 sequence (DNA): TGTGCCAGCAGCCTTAACAGCCTTAATGAGCAGTTCTTC. Its translation: CASSLNSLNEQFF. The chain uses TRBV11-3 and TRBJ2-1; D not resolved. Trimming took off 5 bases at V and 7 bases at J, with 12 bases between the two ends. Germline CDR1 reads SGHNT; CDR2 reads YENEEA. This CDR3 is 13 amino acids long.

This clonotype was seen many times. The chain employs TRBV25-1 and TRBJ2-2, with D perhaps matching TRBD1 (6 bases). The germline V and J ends were trimmed by 4 bases and 3 bases, with 12 bases remaining between them. Germline CDR1 reads MGHDK; CDR2 reads SYGVNS. CDR3 length: 15 residues. In nucleotides, the CDR3 is TGTGCCAGCAGTGTAGGGGGTATCGACACCGGGGAGCTGTTTTTT. This translates into CASSVGGIDTGELFF.

V usage is TRBV20-1 and J usage is TRBJ1-5, with 7 bases fitting TRBD1. CDR3 size: 16 residues. The germline CDR1 and CDR2 sequences are DFQATT and SNEGSKA (reference sequence). Written as DNA, the CDR3 is TGCAGCGTCAATTCTCAGGGGGTGCATAGCAATCAGCCCCAGCATTTT. Protein sequence: CSVNSQGVHSNQPQHF.

The rearrangement joins TRBV6-4 to TRBJ1-1, with D perhaps TRBD1 (6 bases). The CDR3 runs 14 residues. CDR1 and CDR2 (germline): MRHNA, SNTAGT. V gave up 6 bases and J gave up 8 bases, with 19 bases separating them. CDR3 DNA sequence: TGTGCCAGCAGCGGACTAGCGGGGGGCACAGAAGCTTTCTTT. This gives the protein CASSGLAGGTEAFF.

The chain uses TRBV2 and TRBJ1-2; D gene uncertain. CDR3 length: 13 amino acids. Trimming took off 9 bases at V and 7 bases at J, with 18 bases between the two ends. Germline values: CDR1 SNHLY, CDR2 FYNNEI. CDR3 sequence reads: CASIGNSKVGYTF. The CDR3 region has the DNA TGTGCCAGTATAGGTAATAGCAAGGTTGGCTACACCTTC.

In this sample, this clonotype turned up a few times. The V gene is TRBV20-1, the J gene TRBJ1-1; D is possibly TRBD1 (6 bases). This CDR3 contains 15 residues. Germline V gene data show CDR1 as DFQATT and CDR2 as SNEGSKA (reference sequence). The germline V and J ends were trimmed by 2 bases and 0 bases, with 13 bases remaining between them. As DNA, the CDR3 is TGCAGTGCTAGATACGGGACAAGCATGAACACTGAAGCTTTCTTT. It yields the protein CSARYGTSMNTEAFF.

The chain employs TRBV15 and TRBJ1-2; weak D call: TRBD1 (5 bases). Germline V lookup: CDR1 LNHNV, CDR2 YYDKDF (reference sequence). V lost 4 bases to trimming and J lost 6 bases, with 15 bases between them. The CDR3 extends over 14 amino acids. CDR3 residues: CATSTAGLRDGYTF. In nucleotides, the CDR3 is TGTGCCACCAGCACCGCCGGGCTCAGGGATGGCTACACCTTC.

The V and J genes are TRBV29-1 and TRBJ1-1; D is perhaps TRBD1 (5 bases). V shed 1 base and J shed 0 bases, with 9 bases lying between them. Germline V CDR1 and CDR2: SQVTM, ANQGSEA. This CDR3 contains 14 residues. The CDR3 reads CSVEGGELNTEAFF. CDR3 bases: TGCAGCGTTGAAGGGGGGGAACTGAACACTGAAGCTTTCTTT.

Concerning this clonotype: This is likely a read error, given that the CDR3 carries no conserved phenylalanine or tryptophan at its end. CDR3 region: CASSTTGHSTDTQYV. The CDR3 nucleotides are TGTGCCAGCAGCACTACAGGGCATAGCACAGATACGCAGTATGTT. This sequence joins TRBV7-9 and TRBJ2-3, with TRBD1 as a possible D gene (6 bases). In germline, CDR1 is SEHNR, CDR2 FQNEAQ (reference sequence). The CDR3 covers 15 residues. V gave up 5 bases and J gave up 0 bases, with 12 bases separating them.

This clonotype was seen a handful of times. V usage is TRBV2 and J usage is TRBJ1-1, with D possibly matching TRBD1 (5 bases). Trimming cost V 1 base and J 7 bases, with 10 bases left between them. The CDR3 covers 13 residues. From germline, CDR1 is SNHLY and CDR2 FYNNEI. In nucleotides, the CDR3 is TGTGCCAGCAGTGAAGGCAGGGCGGGTGAAGCTTTCTTT. Residues: CASSEGRAGEAFF.

As to this clonotype: One end of the junction is discordant with germline, which a read error may explain. The chain couples TRBV5-5 to TRBJ2-3; D is tentatively TRBD1 or TRBD2 (5 bases each). Germline lookup yields CDR1 SGHKS and CDR2 YYEKEE (reference sequence). The CDR3 consists of 15 residues. The CDR3 loop reads CASIKGTSSTDTQYF. The CDR3, as DNA: TGCGCCAGCATAAAAGGGACGTCTAGCACAGATACGCAGTATTTT. The whole variable domain, remainder taken from reference TRBV5-5 and TRBJ2-3, is DAGVTQSPTHLIKTRGQQVTLRCSPISGHKSVSWYQQVLGQGPQFIFQYYEKEERGRGNFPDRFSARQFPNYSSELNVNALLLGDSALYLCASIKGTSSTDTQYFGPGTRLTVL.